This T cell receptor (beta chain) appears in the sequencing data of a study of cytomegalovirus exposure and HLA in healthy donors. General study findings and limits: Some V segments, TRBV6-2 and TRBV6-3 among them, were indistinguishable and were therefore excluded. It was shown in a later analysis that HLA-associated TCR beta chains were more clonally expanded than other, equally common chains. A previous analysis found most TCR beta V segments productive roughly 87% or roughly 30% of the time.

This CDR3 comprises 15 residues. Germline V lookup: CDR1 SGHAT, CDR2 FQNNGV. V gave up 0 bases and J gave up 5 bases, with 8 bases separating them. Primers included in the PCR were 60 Vbeta and 13 Jbeta primers. Some clones are missing from TCRdb's copy, which holds only in-frame ones; the method was immunoSEQ multiplex PCR. The sample lists 130,000 to 150,000 clones; less than 65% were seen once. Comment on this clone: The antigen is undetermined.

The sequencing input was PBMCs. The gene calls are TRBV11-2 and TRBJ1-6; possible D gene TRBD1, 5 bases. The sequence came from a woman in her thirties in good health and CMV-seropositive. The CDR3 bases are TGTGCCAGCAGCTTAGAGGCAGGGAATAATTCACCCCTCCACTTT. This translates into CASSLEAGNNSPLHF.